This TCR beta chain stems from a study of blood T cell repertoires in COVID-19. Study summary: Sites across the United States, Italy and Spain contributed samples from acute and convalescent COVID-19. The analysed material was cDNA or gDNA that came from T cells, B-cell-depleted T cells, or PBMCs.

In the original workflow: Reference gene primer amplification in the assay estimated nucleated cell counts. Assay: immunoSEQ multiplex PCR; the TCRdb copy retains only in-frame clones and omits some. Clonal size and the V and J genes are those of that table, whereas D and trimming came from the DNA. The sample contains about 180,000 clones, roughly 83% of which appear only once. This clone was observed a handful of times. A Seattle source enrolled patients during active infection and followed them longitudinally. Sequenced material: peripheral blood. The clonotype comes from a woman in her forties with COVID-19, enrolled during active disease.

The CDR3 region has the DNA TGTGCCAGCAGCTTGGGACTAGCGGTCAGGGAGACCCAGTACTTC. Translation gives CASSLGLAVRETQYF. The rearrangement links TRBV7-3 to TRBJ2-5; TRBD2 agrees at 11 bases. CDR3 length: 15 amino acids. Trimming cost V 3 bases and J 5 bases; bases outside gene matches: 5. Per germline, CDR1 SGHTA and CDR2 FQGTGA.